This T cell receptor (beta chain) originates from a study of blood T cell repertoires in COVID-19. Study-wide context: From T cells, B-cell-depleted T cells, or PBMCs came the material, which was cDNA or gDNA.

Authors' data handling: Cell counts per sample came from amplifying reference gene primers. The table came from immunoSEQ multiplex PCR; TCRdb's copy has only in-frame clones and leaves some out. Clonal size and the V and J genes are those of that table, whereas D and trimming came from the DNA. The data hold roughly 360,000 clones, with over 75% observed a single time. The length of the CDR3 is 14 residues. V lost 7 bases, J lost 0 bases, and 14 bases lay in between. Germline-derived CDR1 and CDR2 are SGDLS and YYNGEE. V usage is TRBV9 and J usage is TRBJ2-7; D is perhaps TRBD2 (5 bases). The sequencing input was PBMCs or T cells enriched from blood (not recorded which). The TCR sequence derives from a woman younger than 45 with acute COVID-19. In nucleotides, the CDR3 is TGTGCCAGCCGGGGTTTGTTCCCCTCCTACGAGCAGTACTTC. Amino acid sequence: CASRGLFPSYEQYF.